This is a list of T cell receptor beta chains from one sample in a study of T cell responses to AZD1222 COVID-19 vaccine. TCRdb's copy holds only in-frame clones and misses some; the assay was immunoSEQ multiplex PCR. The table has about 50,000 clones, 70% to 90% seen once. This sample comprised peripheral blood, obtained on day 0 of AZD1222 vaccination. Receptor source: an adult in good health. CDR3s include the opening cysteine and the closing phenylalanine or tryptophan. D genes are given only for firm matches. A row's size may be missing; if present it is once, few, many or a size class.

V gene,J gene,D gene,clone size,CDR3 protein,CDR3 DNA
TRBV2,TRBJ1-2,-,-,CASSVAGPLLIYGYTF,TGTGCCAGCAGTGTGGCAGGCCCGTTACTCATATATGGCTACACCTTC
TRBV5-1,TRBJ1-2,-,-,CASSLFAAGAHGYTF,TGCGCCAGCAGCTTGTTTGCGGCAGGGGCGCATGGCTACACCTTC
TRBV5-1,TRBJ2-1,TRBD1,-,CASSFGTGGNEQFF,TGCGCCAGCAGCTTCGGGACAGGGGGCAATGAGCAGTTCTTC
TRBV5-6,TRBJ1-2,-,once,CASSPVGVNYGYTF,TGTGCCAGCAGCCCGGTTGGGGTTAACTATGGCTACACCTTC
TRBV19,TRBJ1-2,-,-,CASSISGTVYGYTF,TGTGCCAGTAGTATCTCGGGGACGGTCTATGGCTACACCTTC
TRBV2,TRBJ1-5,-,-,CASSDVLGGNQPQHF,TGTGCCAGCAGTGACGTTCTAGGGGGCAATCAGCCCCAGCATTTT
TRBV2,TRBJ2-7,-,once,CASGLGGQSSYEQYF,TGTGCCAGCGGCCTGGGGGGACAGAGCTCCTACGAGCAGTACTTC
TRBV21-1,TRBJ2-3,-,-,CASSKDGMAITDTQYF,TGTGCCAGCAGCAAAGATGGGATGGCTATCACAGATACGCAGTATTTT
TRBV7-9,TRBJ1-1,-,-,CASSLDTGNTEAFF,TGTGCCAGCAGCTTAGATACAGGGAACACTGAAGCTTTCTTT
TRBV9,TRBJ2-3,-,-,CASSVDPGVTQYF,TGTGCCAGCAGCGTAGACCCAGGGGTGACGCAGTATTTT
TRBV14,TRBJ2-5,-,-,CASSQELETQYF,TGTGCCAGCAGCCAAGAGCTCGAGACCCAGTACTTC
TRBV4-2,TRBJ1-1,-,-,CASSQLYRSMNTEAFF,TGTGCCAGCAGCCAATTATACAGGTCGATGAACACTGAAGCTTTCTTT
TRBV11-3,TRBJ2-7,TRBD1,-,CASSFGPGGSYEQYF,TGTGCCAGCAGCTTTGGGCCAGGGGGCTCCTACGAGCAGTACTTC
TRBV3-1/TRBV3-2,TRBJ1-6,-,-,CASSPRGDSPLHF,TGTGCCAGCAGCCCGAGGGGCGATTCACCCCTCCACTTT